The 8 T cell receptor beta chains below were found in one sample sequenced in a study of blood T cell repertoires in COVID-19. Profiled with immunoSEQ multiplex PCR; TCRdb holds only in-frame clones, not every one. In the table there are approximately 500,000 clones, 85% to 90% of which are singletons. Sequencing was done on a sample of peripheral blood. All receptors derive from a woman between 50 and 59 years old with COVID-19, enrolled during active disease.

CDR3 protein: CASSRRDRNTEAFF. For the CDR3, the DNA is TGCGCCAGCAGCCGCCGTGACAGGAACACTGAAGCTTTCTTT. The chain couples TRBV5-1 to TRBJ1-1; a weak D match, TRBD1 (5 bases). Deletions cut 4 bases from V and 1 base from J, with 11 bases between. Germline V CDR1 and CDR2: SGHRS, YFSETQ. CDR3 length: 14 residues.

This clone was detected only once. This sequence joins TRBV11-3 and TRBJ1-1, with TRBD1 matching 12 bases. This CDR3 region has 17 residues. Germline trimming cut 5 bases from V and 1 base from J; bases unmatched to any gene: 8. Per the germline V gene, CDR1 is SGHNT and CDR2 is YENEEA. The CDR3: CASSPGGTGGSNTEAFF. CDR3 coding DNA: TGTGCCAGCAGCCCCGGGGGGACAGGGGGCTCGAACACTGAAGCTTTCTTT.

The V and J genes are TRBV6-5 and TRBJ1-6, with 7 bases lining up with TRBD1. Germline-derived CDR1 and CDR2 are MNHEY and SVGAGI. The CDR3 covers 13 residues. J lost 7 bases, V lost 8 bases, and 5 bases had no gene match. The CDR3 is CASLRGQNSPLHF. The CDR3 DNA reads TGTGCCAGCCTGAGGGGACAGAATTCACCCCTCCACTTT.

The chain couples TRBV11-1 to TRBJ1-1; no firm D call. Trimming pared 3 bases from V and 1 base from J, leaving 6 bases between. CDR1 and CDR2 (germline): SGHAT, FQDESV (reference sequence). This CDR3 has 13 amino acids. The chain's CDR3 is CASSFNRNTEAFF. The CDR3 nucleotides are TGTGCCAGCAGCTTTAACAGGAACACTGAAGCTTTCTTT.

The rearrangement links TRBV11-2 to TRBJ1-1, with D unclear. CDR1 SGHAT and CDR2 FQNNGV come from the germline V gene. Trimming cost V 1 base and J 4 bases, with 13 bases left between them. This CDR3 contains 15 residues. The CDR3 is CASSLAPRRPTEAFF. The CDR3 DNA is TGTGCCAGCAGCTTAGCACCCCGGAGGCCCACTGAAGCTTTCTTT.

The chain joins TRBV6-5 to TRBJ1-5, with 8 bases lining up with TRBD1. CDR3 size: 15 residues. V trimming: 5 bases; J trimming: 6 bases; junction bases outside the gene matches: 9. Germline assignment: CDR1 MNHEY and CDR2 SVGAGI. CDR3 DNA: TGTGCCAGCAGTCAGACAGGGGAATTCGGTCAGCCCCAGCATTTT. Translation: CASSQTGEFGQPQHF.

Remarks on this clone: One end of the junction does not line up with germline, which may come from a read error. The V call is TRBV4-1, the J call TRBJ1-2; the D gene is possibly TRBD1 (6 bases). Per germline, CDR1 MGHRA and CDR2 YSYEKL. CDR3 size: 16 residues. For the CDR3, the DNA is TGCGCCAGCAGCCAAGAAGCATCGACAGGATCCTATCGCTACACCTTC. Protein product: CASSQEASTGSYRYTF.

The CDR3 DNA is TGTGCCAGCAATTCCGGGACTAGCGGGGGCCTGACGAGTAGTGAGCAGTTCTTC. This codes for CASNSGTSGGLTSSEQFF. The chain employs TRBV2 and TRBJ2-1, with 14 nucleotides matching TRBD2. Germline values: CDR1 SNHLY, CDR2 FYNNEI. This CDR3 contains 18 residues. Germline trimming cut 7 bases from V and 9 bases from J; bases unmatched to any gene: 17.